Following are 15 T cell receptor beta chains from one sample sequenced in a study of CD8 T cells in ankylosing spondylitis. For these TCRs, the target antigens are not known. Each CDR3 protein gets one entry after TCRdb re-called the 5' RACE reads with MiXCR. The sample lists about 500,000 distinct CDR3 sequences, roughly an eighth occurring once. Study outcomes and limitations: Within ankylosing spondylitis blood, a TCR beta motif made up of several highly homologous variants appeared to be characteristic.

Sequences were obtained from blood, either unsorted or a sorted T cell fraction (not recorded which). Source of these receptors: a male donor with ankylosing spondylitis.

The chain couples TRBV19 to TRBJ2-1; TRBD2 matches at 8 bases. V trimming: 6 bases; J trimming: 7 bases; junction bases outside the gene matches: 2. Looked up from germline, CDR1 is LNHDA and CDR2 is SQIVND (reference sequence). The CDR3 runs 12 residues. Here the CDR3 DNA reads TGTGCCAGTAGCGGGAGGGCGAATGAGCAGTTCTTC. Translation: CASSGRANEQFF.

The chain couples TRBV5-1 to TRBJ1-1; D gene unclear. Germline V CDR1 and CDR2: SGHRS, YFSETQ. The CDR3 has 15 residues. Trimming cost V 0 bases and J 0 bases, with 9 bases left between them. The DNA of the CDR3 is TGCGCCAGCAGCTTGGATTATCATATGAACACTGAAGCTTTCTTT. Amino acids: CASSLDYHMNTEAFF. Together with reference TRBV5-1 and TRBJ1-1, the CDR3 gives the full variable domain: KAGVTQTPRYLIKTRGQQVTLSCSPISGHRSVSWYQQTPGQGLQFLFEYFSETQRNKGNFPGRFSGRQFSNSRSEMNVSTLELGDSALYLCASSLDYHMNTEAFFGQGTRLTVV.

The table lists this clonotype with many counts. V gene TRBV5-1 combines with J gene TRBJ2-1; tentatively, D is TRBD1 (5 bases). V lost 4 bases, J lost 8 bases, and 13 bases lay in between. The CDR3 loop spans 13 amino acids. Germline assignment: CDR1 SGHRS and CDR2 YFSETQ. DNA for the CDR3: TGCGCCAGCAGCCTTCAGGGTATGGATGAGCAGTTCTTC. The encoded protein is CASSLQGMDEQFF. Supplemented by reference TRBV5-1 and TRBJ2-1, the full variable domain reads KAGVTQTPRYLIKTRGQQVTLSCSPISGHRSVSWYQQTPGQGLQFLFEYFSETQRNKGNFPGRFSGRQFSNSRSEMNVSTLELGDSALYLCASSLQGMDEQFFGPGTRLTVL.

The chain has TRBV25-1 and TRBJ2-4, with 12 nucleotides matching TRBD1. This CDR3 contains 16 residues. The J segment lost 8 bases and the V segment lost 1 base, leaving 6 bases of the junction unmatched. From germline, CDR1 is MGHDK and CDR2 SYGVNS. CDR3 region: CASSELGQGAMDIQYF. The CDR3 nucleotides are TGTGCCAGCAGTGAATTGGGACAGGGGGCGATGGACATTCAGTACTTC.

Only a few counts were recorded for this clonotype. This chain links TRBV18 with TRBJ1-2, with D uncertain. Trimming stripped 3 bases from V and 5 bases from J, with 10 bases between. The CDR3 covers 13 residues. CDR1 and CDR2 (germline): KGHSH, LQKENI. CDR3 in DNA: TGTGCCAGCTCACCTGGCATCCGTTATGGCTACACCTTC. Translated, it gives CASSPGIRYGYTF.

The chain joins TRBV12-3 or TRBV12-4 to TRBJ1-5, with D maybe TRBD1 (5 bases). Trimming cost V 5 bases and J 4 bases, with 15 bases left between them. This CDR3 region has 15 residues. As DNA, the CDR3 is TGTGCCAGCAGTGCAGGGATCCGAAATAATCAGCCCCAGCATTTT. The encoded protein is CASSAGIRNNQPQHF.

The CDR3 DNA reads TGTGCCAGCAGCCTACAGGGGATCGGGCAGTACTTC. Translating gives CASSLQGIGQYF. V and J are TRBV3-1 and TRBJ2-7, with TRBD1 matching 7 bases. Germline V gene data show CDR1 as LGHDT and CDR2 as YNNKEL (reference sequence). V lost 4 bases to trimming and J lost 9 bases; unmatched junction nucleotides: 6. The CDR3 sequence is 12 residues long.

This clonotype came up a few times. This chain links TRBV11-3 with TRBJ2-1; 14 bases are a match to TRBD2. The CDR3 totals 15 residues. The V segment lost 6 bases and the J segment 10 bases; nucleotides outside the gene matches: 8. Looked up from germline, CDR1 is SGHNT and CDR2 is YENEEA. The CDR3 spells CASSSGTSGSGEQFF. DNA of the CDR3: TGTGCCAGCAGTTCCGGGACTAGCGGGAGCGGCGAGCAGTTCTTC.

A few counts support this clonotype. V usage is TRBV6-2 or TRBV6-3 and J usage is TRBJ2-5, with D tentatively TRBD1 (6 bases). The CDR3 loop spans 13 amino acids. The V end was cut by 7 bases, the J end by 4 bases, with 13 bases between. The germline CDR1 and CDR2 sequences are MNHEY and SVGEGT. The CDR3 sequence: CASTKGVLETQYF. CDR3 sequence (DNA): TGTGCCAGCACCAAGGGGGTGTTAGAGACCCAGTACTTC.

A few counts support this clonotype. CDR3 nucleotide sequence: TGTGCCAGTAGTATAGCGGGGGCTTGGATGAGTGAAGCTTTCTTT. This gives the protein CASSIAGAWMSEAFF. The V call is TRBV19, the J call TRBJ1-1, with a tentative D call TRBD1 (6 bases). CDR1 LNHDA and CDR2 SQIVND come from the germline V gene (reference sequence). V lost 1 base to trimming and J lost 7 bases, with 16 bases between them. The CDR3 runs 15 residues.

This clonotype was counted many times. The chain recombines TRBV6-5 with TRBJ1-1; D perhaps matches TRBD1 (5 bases). V lost 8 bases and J 6 bases, leaving 10 bases between the germline ends. The CDR3 is made up of 11 amino acids. CDR1 is MNHEY and CDR2 is SVGAGI in the germline V gene. The CDR3 sequence: CASGDGPEAFF. DNA for the CDR3: TGTGCCAGCGGGGACGGCCCTGAAGCTTTCTTT.

This clonotype was seen a few times. The chain links TRBV5-8 to TRBJ2-2; 8 nucleotides line up with TRBD2. CDR3 size: 18 residues. The trim removed 4 bases at V and 1 base at J, leaving 12 bases unmatched. The germline V gene encodes CDR1 SGHTS and CDR2 YDEGEE. Here the CDR3 DNA reads TGTGCCAGCAGCCCACAACGCCGGCTAGCGGGGAACACCGGGGAGCTGTTTTTT. It translates to CASSPQRRLAGNTGELFF.

The V and J genes are TRBV5-1 and TRBJ1-1, with 10 bases aligning to TRBD1. The CDR3 runs 15 residues. Germline V gene sequence: CDR1 SGHRS, CDR2 YFSETQ. After removal of 1 base from V and 5 bases from J, the junction contained 5 bases not matched to a gene. The CDR3: CASSLSWDRGTEAFF. In DNA, the CDR3 is TGCGCCAGCAGCTTGTCGTGGGACAGGGGTACTGAAGCTTTCTTT.

The J gene is TRBJ2-1, the V gene TRBV11-3; the match to TRBD2 covers 7 bases. The CDR3 extends over 13 amino acids. Germline CDR1 is SGHNT and CDR2 is YENEEA. With V trimmed by 5 bases and J by 6 bases, 4 bases remained unmatched. The CDR3 coding sequence is TGTGCCAGCAGCACGACTAGCAGCAATGAGCAGTTCTTC. It translates to CASSTTSSNEQFF.

V and J are TRBV3-1 and TRBJ2-3; 8 bases align to TRBD2. The germline V gene encodes CDR1 LGHDT and CDR2 YNNKEL (reference sequence). The ends lost 1 base at V and 0 bases at J; junction bases unmatched: 3. The CDR3 runs 16 residues. The CDR3 sequence: CASSQVASGSTDTQYF. CDR3 sequence (DNA): TGTGCCAGCAGCCAAGTGGCTAGCGGGAGCACAGATACGCAGTATTTT.